The TCR beta chain under discussion was sequenced for a study of blood T cells in healthy people across ages. Across the study: About one barcoded beta molecule per two T cells was the capture yield of template switching.

The V gene lost 10 bases and the J gene lost 4 bases, with 15 bases spanning the gap. This CDR3 contains 13 residues. Germline CDR1 reads ENHRY; CDR2 reads SYGVKD. A J-beta primer mix and a sample-barcoded 5' primer were used in a second PCR of roughly 6 to 12 cycles. Each cDNA molecule carried a tag from a template-switch adaptor that contained 12 random nucleotides. From the 5' RACE reads, TCRdb called clonotypes with MiXCR, one entry per CDR3 protein. Of fewer than 2,000,000 distinct CDR3 sequences listed, about two fifths are singletons. Overall study results and limits: Per million T cells, the diversity of TCR beta decreased roughly linearly as age advanced.

With regard to this clonotype: Its antigen remains unidentified.

The receptor comes from a human donor in good health. The sequenced material came from blood. This chain connects TRBV10-3 to TRBJ2-3; a possible D gene is TRBD1 (5 bases). CDR3 nucleotide sequence: TGTGCCACAAATCAGGGTTTTGCAGATACGCAGTATTTT. Translated: CATNQGFADTQYF.